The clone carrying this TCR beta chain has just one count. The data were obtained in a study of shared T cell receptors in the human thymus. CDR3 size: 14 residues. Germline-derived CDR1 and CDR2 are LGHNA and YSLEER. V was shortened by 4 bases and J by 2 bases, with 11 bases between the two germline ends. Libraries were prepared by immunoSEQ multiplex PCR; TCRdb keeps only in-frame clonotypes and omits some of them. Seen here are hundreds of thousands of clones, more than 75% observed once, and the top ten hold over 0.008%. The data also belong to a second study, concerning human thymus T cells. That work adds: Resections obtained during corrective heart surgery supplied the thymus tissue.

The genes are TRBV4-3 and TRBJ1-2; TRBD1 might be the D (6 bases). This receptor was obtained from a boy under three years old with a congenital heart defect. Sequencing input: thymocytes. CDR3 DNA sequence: TGCGCCAGCAGCCCGCAGGACAGAAACTATGGCTACACCTTC. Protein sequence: CASSPQDRNYGYTF.